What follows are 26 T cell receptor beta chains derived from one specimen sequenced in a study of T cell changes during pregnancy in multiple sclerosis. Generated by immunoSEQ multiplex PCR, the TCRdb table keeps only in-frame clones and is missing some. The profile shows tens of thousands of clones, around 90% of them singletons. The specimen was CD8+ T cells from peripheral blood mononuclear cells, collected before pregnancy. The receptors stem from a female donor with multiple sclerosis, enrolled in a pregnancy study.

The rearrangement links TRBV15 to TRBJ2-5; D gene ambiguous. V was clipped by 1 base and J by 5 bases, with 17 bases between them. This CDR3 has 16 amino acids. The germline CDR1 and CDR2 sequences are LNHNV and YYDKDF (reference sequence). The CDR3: CATSRAVGGLWETQYF. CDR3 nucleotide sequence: TGTGCCACCAGCAGAGCCGTAGGTGGGCTCTGGGAGACCCAGTACTTC.

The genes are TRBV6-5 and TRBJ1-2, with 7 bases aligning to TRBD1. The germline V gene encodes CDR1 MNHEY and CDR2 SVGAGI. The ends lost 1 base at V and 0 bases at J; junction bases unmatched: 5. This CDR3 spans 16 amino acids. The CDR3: CASSYWKGATNYGYTF. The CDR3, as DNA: TGTGCCAGCAGTTACTGGAAGGGGGCGACTAACTATGGCTACACCTTC.

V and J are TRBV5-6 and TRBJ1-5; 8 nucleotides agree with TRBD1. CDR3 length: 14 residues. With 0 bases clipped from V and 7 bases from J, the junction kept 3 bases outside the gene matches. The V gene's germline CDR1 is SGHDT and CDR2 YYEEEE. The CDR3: CASSLATGDQPQHF. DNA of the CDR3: TGTGCCAGCAGCTTGGCGACAGGGGACCAGCCCCAGCATTTT.

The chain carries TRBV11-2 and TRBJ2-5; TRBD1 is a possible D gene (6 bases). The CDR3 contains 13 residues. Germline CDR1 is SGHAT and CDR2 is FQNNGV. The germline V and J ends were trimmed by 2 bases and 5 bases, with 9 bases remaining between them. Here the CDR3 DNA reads TGTGCCAGCAGCTTATATCAGGGGGAGACCCAGTACTTC. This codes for CASSLYQGETQYF.

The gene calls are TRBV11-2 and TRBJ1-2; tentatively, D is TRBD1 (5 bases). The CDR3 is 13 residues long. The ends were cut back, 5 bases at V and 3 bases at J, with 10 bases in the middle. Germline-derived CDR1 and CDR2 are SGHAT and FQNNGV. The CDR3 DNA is TGTGCCAGCAGCCCCGACAGCTACTATGGCTACACCTTC. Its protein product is CASSPDSYYGYTF.

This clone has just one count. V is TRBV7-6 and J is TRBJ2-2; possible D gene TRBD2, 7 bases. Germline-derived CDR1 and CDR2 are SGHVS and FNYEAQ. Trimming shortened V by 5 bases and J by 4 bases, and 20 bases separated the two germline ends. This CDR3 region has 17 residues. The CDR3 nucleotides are TGTGCCAGCAGCCCTTTGTTGGGCGGGGGCGTCACCGGGGAGCTGTTTTTT. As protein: CASSPLLGGGVTGELFF. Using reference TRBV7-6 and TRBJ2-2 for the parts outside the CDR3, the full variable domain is GAGVSQSPRYKVTKRGQDVALRCDPISGHVSLYWYRQALGQGPEFLTYFNYEAQQDKSGLPNDRFSAERPEGSISTLTIQRTEQRDSAMYRCASSPLLGGGVTGELFFGEGSRLTVL.

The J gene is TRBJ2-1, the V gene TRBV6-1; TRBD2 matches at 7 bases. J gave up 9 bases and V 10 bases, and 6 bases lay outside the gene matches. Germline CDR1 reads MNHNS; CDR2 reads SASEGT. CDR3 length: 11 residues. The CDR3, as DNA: TGTGCCATGGGACGGGGGGTTGAGCAGTTCTTC. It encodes CAMGRGVEQFF.

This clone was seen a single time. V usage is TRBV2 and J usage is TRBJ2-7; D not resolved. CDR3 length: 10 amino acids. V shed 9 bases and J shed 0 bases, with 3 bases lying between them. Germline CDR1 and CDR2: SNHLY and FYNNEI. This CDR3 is CASNSYEQYF. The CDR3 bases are TGTGCCAGTAACTCCTACGAGCAGTACTTC.

The CDR3 nucleotides read TGTGCCAGCAGCCGCGGGGGGTCCTACAATGAGCAGTTCTTC. Translation: CASSRGGSYNEQFF. The chain uses TRBV27 and TRBJ2-1, with 8 nucleotides matching TRBD2. The CDR3 has 14 amino acids. The J segment lost 1 base and the V segment lost 6 bases, leaving 2 bases of the junction unmatched. Germline CDR1 and CDR2: MNHEY and SMNVEV (reference sequence).

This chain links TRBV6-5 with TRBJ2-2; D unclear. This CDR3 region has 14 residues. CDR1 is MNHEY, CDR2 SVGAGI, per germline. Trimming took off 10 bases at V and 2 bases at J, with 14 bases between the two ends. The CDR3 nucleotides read TGTGCCACCCAGCCGGCACTAAACACCGGGGAGCTGTTTTTT. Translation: CATQPALNTGELFF.

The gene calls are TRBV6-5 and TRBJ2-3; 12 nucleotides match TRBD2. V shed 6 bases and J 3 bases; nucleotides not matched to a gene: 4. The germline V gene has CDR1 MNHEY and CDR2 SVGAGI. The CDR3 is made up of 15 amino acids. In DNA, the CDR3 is TGTGCCAGCAGACCCGGACTAGCGGGGACAGATACGCAGTATTTT. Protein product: CASRPGLAGTDTQYF.

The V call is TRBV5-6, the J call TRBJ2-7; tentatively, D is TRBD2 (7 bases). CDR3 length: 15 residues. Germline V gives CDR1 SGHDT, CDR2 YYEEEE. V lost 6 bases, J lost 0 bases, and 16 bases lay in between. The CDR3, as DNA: TGTGCCAGCAACTGGGGGGGGGCGCACTCCTACGAGCAGTACTTC. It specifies CASNWGGAHSYEQYF.

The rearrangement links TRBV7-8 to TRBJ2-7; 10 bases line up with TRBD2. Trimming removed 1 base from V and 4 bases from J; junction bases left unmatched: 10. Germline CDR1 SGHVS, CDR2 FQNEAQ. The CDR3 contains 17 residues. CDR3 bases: TGTGCCAGCAGCTTAGTCCCCAAAGCGGGGGGGAAATACGAGCAGTACTTC. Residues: CASSLVPKAGGKYEQYF.

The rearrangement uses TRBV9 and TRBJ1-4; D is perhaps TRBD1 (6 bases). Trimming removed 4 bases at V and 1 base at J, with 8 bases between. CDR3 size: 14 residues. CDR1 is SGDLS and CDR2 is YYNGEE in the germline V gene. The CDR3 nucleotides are TGTGCCAGCAGCACGGACAGAACTAATGAAAAACTGTTTTTT. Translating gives CASSTDRTNEKLFF.

The CDR3, as DNA: TGTGCCAGCAGCTTAGCGGGGGGGCTAGTAGATACGCAGTATTTT. As protein: CASSLAGGLVDTQYF. The rearrangement links TRBV7-3 to TRBJ2-3; 9 bases map to TRBD2. Per germline, CDR1 SGHTA and CDR2 FQGTGA. V was pared by 2 bases and J by 5 bases, with 5 bases of the junction left unmatched. The CDR3 runs 15 residues. The full variable domain, with the rest looked up from reference TRBV7-3 and TRBJ2-3, is GAGVSQTPSNKVTEKGKYVELRCDPISGHTALYWYRQSLGQGPEFLIYFQGTGAADDSGLPNDRFFAVRPEGSVSTLKIQRTERGDSAVYLCASSLAGGLVDTQYFGPGTRLTVL.

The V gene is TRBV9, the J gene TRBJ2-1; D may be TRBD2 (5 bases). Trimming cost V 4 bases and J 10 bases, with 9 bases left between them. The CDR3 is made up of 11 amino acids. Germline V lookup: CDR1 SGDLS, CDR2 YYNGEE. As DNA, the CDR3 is TGTGCCAGCAGCATGGGAGTAGAGCAGTTCTTC. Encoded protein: CASSMGVEQFF.

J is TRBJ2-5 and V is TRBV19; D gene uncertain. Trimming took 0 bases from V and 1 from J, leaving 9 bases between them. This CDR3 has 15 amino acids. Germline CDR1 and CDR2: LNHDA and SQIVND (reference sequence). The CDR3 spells CASSIDVRVQETQYF. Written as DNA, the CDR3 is TGTGCCAGTAGTATAGATGTGAGAGTCCAAGAGACCCAGTACTTC.

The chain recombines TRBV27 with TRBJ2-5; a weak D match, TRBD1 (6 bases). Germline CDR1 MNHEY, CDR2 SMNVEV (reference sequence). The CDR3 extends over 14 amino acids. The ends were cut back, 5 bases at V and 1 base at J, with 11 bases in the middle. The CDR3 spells CASSRGTAQETQYF. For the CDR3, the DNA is TGTGCCAGCAGTAGGGGGACGGCCCAAGAGACCCAGTACTTC.

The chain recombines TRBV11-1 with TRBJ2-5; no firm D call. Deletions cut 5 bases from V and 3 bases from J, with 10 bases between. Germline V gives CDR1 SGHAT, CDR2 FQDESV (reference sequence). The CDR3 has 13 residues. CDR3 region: CASSLDEEETQYF. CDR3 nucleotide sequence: TGTGCCAGCAGCCTTGACGAGGAAGAGACCCAGTACTTC.

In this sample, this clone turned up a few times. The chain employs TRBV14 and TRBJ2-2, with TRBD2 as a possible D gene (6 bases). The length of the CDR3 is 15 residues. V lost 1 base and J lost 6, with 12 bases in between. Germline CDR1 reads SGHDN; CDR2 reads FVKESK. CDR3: CASSQAWTGAGELFF. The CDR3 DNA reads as TGTGCCAGCAGCCAAGCTTGGACGGGAGCCGGGGAGCTGTTTTTT.

The CDR3 coding sequence is TGTGCCAGCAGTTTAGACAGGGCCGGCACAGATACGCAGTATTTT. Encoded protein: CASSLDRAGTDTQYF. The chain employs TRBV27 and TRBJ2-3; 7 nucleotides agree with TRBD1. There are 15 residues in the CDR3. Trimming removed 2 bases from V and 1 base from J; junction bases left unmatched: 3. CDR1 and CDR2 from the germline V gene are MNHEY and SMNVEV (reference sequence).

The CDR3 DNA reads as TGCAGCGTTGAAGAAGGACAGGGGAACGCGAACACTGAAGCTTTCTTT. Translating it yields CSVEEGQGNANTEAFF. The chain carries TRBV29-1 and TRBJ1-1, with TRBD1 identical over 9 bases. Germline CDR1 and CDR2: SQVTM and ANQGSEA. The CDR3 contains 16 residues. Trimming removed 0 bases from V and 1 base from J; junction bases left unmatched: 6.

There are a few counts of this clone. CDR3 loop: CASSLSGGRETQYF. The CDR3 DNA reads as TGTGCCAGCAGCTTATCCGGGGGGCGAGAGACCCAGTACTTC. The chain employs TRBV5-4 and TRBJ2-5; TRBD2 might be the D (7 bases). The CDR3 extends over 14 amino acids. CDR1 is SGHNT, CDR2 YYREEE, per germline (reference sequence). Trimming removed 2 bases at V and 4 bases at J, with 12 bases between.

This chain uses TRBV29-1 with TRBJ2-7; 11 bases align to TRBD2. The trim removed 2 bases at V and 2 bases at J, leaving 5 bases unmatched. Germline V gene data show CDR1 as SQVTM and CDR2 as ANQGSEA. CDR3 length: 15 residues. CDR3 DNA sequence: TGCAGCGTTGAAATAGCGGGGGGGCCCGCCTACGAGCAGTACTTC. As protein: CSVEIAGGPAYEQYF.

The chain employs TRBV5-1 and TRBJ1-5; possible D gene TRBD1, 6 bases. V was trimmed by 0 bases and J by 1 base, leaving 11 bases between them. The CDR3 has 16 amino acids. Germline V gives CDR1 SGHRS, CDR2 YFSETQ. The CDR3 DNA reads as TGCGCCAGCAGCTTGGAAGGGGGTACGAGCAATCAGCCCCAGCATTTT. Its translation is CASSLEGGTSNQPQHF.

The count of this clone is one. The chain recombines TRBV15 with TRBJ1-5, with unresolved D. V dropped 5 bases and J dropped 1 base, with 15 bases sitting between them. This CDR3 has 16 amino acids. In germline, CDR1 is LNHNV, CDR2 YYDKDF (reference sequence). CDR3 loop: CATSVTMGLSNQPQHF. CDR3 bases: TGTGCCACCAGCGTGACGATGGGCCTAAGCAATCAGCCCCAGCATTTT. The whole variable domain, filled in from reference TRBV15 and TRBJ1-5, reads DAMVIQNPRYQVTQFGKPVTLSCSQTLNHNVMYWYQQKSSQAPKLLFHYYDKDFNNEADTPDNFQSRRPNTSFCFLDIRSPGLGDTAMYLCATSVTMGLSNQPQHFGDGTRLSIL.